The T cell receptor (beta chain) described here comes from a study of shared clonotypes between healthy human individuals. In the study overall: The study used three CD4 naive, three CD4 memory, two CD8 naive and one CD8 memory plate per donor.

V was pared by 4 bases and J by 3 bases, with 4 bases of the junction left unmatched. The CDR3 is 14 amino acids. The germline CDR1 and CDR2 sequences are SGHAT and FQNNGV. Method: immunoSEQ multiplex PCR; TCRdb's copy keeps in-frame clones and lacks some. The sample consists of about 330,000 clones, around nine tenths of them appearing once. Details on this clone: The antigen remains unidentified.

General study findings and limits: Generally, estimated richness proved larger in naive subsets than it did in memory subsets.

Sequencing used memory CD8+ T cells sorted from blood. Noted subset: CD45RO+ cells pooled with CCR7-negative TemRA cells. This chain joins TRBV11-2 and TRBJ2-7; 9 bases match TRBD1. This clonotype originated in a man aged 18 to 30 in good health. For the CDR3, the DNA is TGTGCCAGCAGCTCCCGACAGGGGGGCTACGAGCAGTACTTC. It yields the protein CASSSRQGGYEQYF. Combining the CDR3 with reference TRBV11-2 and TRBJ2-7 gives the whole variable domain EAGVAQSPRYKIIEKRQSVAFWCNPISGHATLYWYQQILGQGPKLLIQFQNNGVVDDSQLPKDRFSAERLKGVDSTLKIQPAKLEDSAVYLCASSSRQGGYEQYFGPGTRLTVT.